Here is one T cell receptor beta chain with its context. What it binds is not known. Using unique molecular identifiers, the investigators prepared the TCRbeta library. MiXCR, applied by TCRdb to the PCR reads, yields one record per CDR3 protein. Among tens of thousands of distinct CDR3 sequences listed, over 15% were seen once. The data were obtained in a study of T-cell reconstitution after alpha-beta-depleted transplantation in children. Whole-study findings and limits: It was surviving recipient T cells and thymic progenitors that gave some patients high TCRbeta diversity at day 60.

CDR1 and CDR2 from the germline V gene are SGHDN and FVKESK. V gave up 1 base and J gave up 2 bases; unmatched junction bases: 8. CDR3 length: 18 amino acids. The TCR sequence derives from a male patient between 2 and 10 years old who had a stem cell transplant for acute lymphoblastic leukemia, so the T cells may come from the graft donor. The gene calls are TRBV14 and TRBJ2-3; 11 bases are shared with TRBD2. Here the sequenced sample was PBMCs, mostly from graft donor cells, taken 360 days after TCRalphabeta/CD19-depleted stem cell transplant. The CDR3 bases are TGTGCCAGCAGCCAAGTCCGACTAGCGGGGAAAAACACAGATACGCAGTATTTT. This translates into CASSQVRLAGKNTDTQYF.